This passage covers 3 T cell receptor beta chains from one sample sequenced in a study of blood T cell repertoires in COVID-19. Only in-frame clones appear in the TCRdb table, and some are missing; sequencing was by immunoSEQ multiplex PCR. The table shows 85,000 to 100,000 clones, with 80% occurring only once. Sequenced material: peripheral blood. Receptors were obtained from a man aged 50 to 59 who had recovered from COVID-19.

The chain has TRBV5-1 and TRBJ1-1; the D is unclear. Trimming removed 6 bases at V and 6 bases at J, with 15 bases between. CDR3 length: 13 residues. CDR1 is SGHRS and CDR2 is YFSETQ in the germline V gene. Here the CDR3 DNA reads TGCGCCAGCAAAGCGGCCGGAGAGTCTGAAGCTTTCTTT. As protein: CASKAAGESEAFF.

The sample holds a few counts of this clone. This rearrangement joins TRBV4-2 to TRBJ2-7; possibly TRBD2 for D (5 bases). V was trimmed by 1 base and J by 2 bases, leaving 15 bases between them. CDR1 is LGHNA and CDR2 is YNFKEQ in the germline V gene. The CDR3 has 16 amino acids. CDR3 DNA: TGTGCCAGCAGCCAAGCAGTTAGCGACTATCCCTACGAGCAGTACTTC. Amino acid sequence: CASSQAVSDYPYEQYF.

The sample holds one count of this clone. This chain joins TRBV10-3 and TRBJ1-6; D may be TRBD1 (5 bases). V was pared by 6 bases and J by 7 bases, with 10 bases between. CDR1 and CDR2 (germline): ENHRY, SYGVKD. The CDR3 loop spans 13 amino acids. In nucleotides, the CDR3 is TGTGCCATCAGGTTTCAGGGAAATTCACCCCTCCACTTT. This encodes CAIRFQGNSPLHF.